The next 8 T cell receptor beta chains were all read from a single sample in a study of cytomegalovirus exposure and HLA in healthy donors. Primers included in the PCR were 60 Vbeta and 13 Jbeta primers. TCRdb keeps only in-frame clones here, not all; method: immunoSEQ multiplex PCR. The data show 110,000 to 150,000 clones, 78% seen once. The source material was PBMCs. These receptor sequences come from a female donor in good health and CMV-seronegative.

This clone was seen a few times. The chain is built from TRBV6-1 and TRBJ1-1, with TRBD1 matching 11 bases. The CDR3 extends over 17 amino acids. CDR1 MNHNS and CDR2 SASEGT come from the germline V gene. Trimming cost V 3 bases and J 1 base; bases outside gene matches: 7. Here the CDR3 reads CASSEGTGGISNTEAFF. The CDR3 DNA is TGTGCCAGCAGTGAGGGGACAGGGGGTATATCGAACACTGAAGCTTTCTTT.

V is TRBV27 and J is TRBJ2-5; 7 bases align to TRBD2. The CDR3 runs to 16 residues. CDR1 is MNHEY, CDR2 SMNVEV, per germline (reference sequence). The V gene end was trimmed by 2 bases and the J gene end by 4 bases; junction bases not matched to a gene: 10. The CDR3 protein is CASSLRGGFVRETQYF. In DNA form, the CDR3 reads TGTGCCAGCAGTTTACGGGGAGGGTTTGTGCGAGAGACCCAGTACTTC.

CDR3 sequence reads: CSAPGGYEQYF. The CDR3 DNA is TGCAGTGCCCCGGGGGGGTACGAGCAGTACTTC. The chain carries TRBV20-1 and TRBJ2-7; the match to TRBD2 covers 8 bases. The CDR3 spans 11 residues. Germline CDR1 is DFQATT and CDR2 is SNEGSKA (reference sequence). V dropped 6 bases and J dropped 4; count of bases not matched to a gene: 2.

J is TRBJ1-1 and V is TRBV28; D is unclear. V lost 0 bases and J 7 bases, leaving 12 bases between the germline ends. The CDR3 is 14 residues long. CDR1 is MDHEN, CDR2 SYDVKM, per germline. CDR3 in DNA: TGTGCCAGCAGTTTATGGATGCAGTATGGTGAAGCTTTCTTT. It is translated as CASSLWMQYGEAFF.

This sequence joins TRBV18 and TRBJ1-4; D is unresolved. Trimming removed 4 bases from V and 7 bases from J, with 13 bases in between. The CDR3 contains 14 residues. Germline V lookup: CDR1 KGHSH, CDR2 LQKENI. The CDR3 loop is CASSHGGLREKLFF. The CDR3 nucleotides read TGTGCCAGCTCACACGGCGGGCTCCGTGAAAAACTGTTTTTT.

The rearrangement joins TRBV27 to TRBJ2-1; a possible D gene is TRBD1 (5 bases). The V gene lost 5 bases and the J gene lost 1 base, with 9 bases spanning the gap. This CDR3 region has 14 residues. In germline, CDR1 is MNHEY, CDR2 SMNVEV (reference sequence). The CDR3 reads CASSKGVSYNEQFF. CDR3 DNA sequence: TGTGCCAGCAGTAAAGGGGTTTCCTACAATGAGCAGTTCTTC.

CDR3: CASSSFTSGFNQETQYF. The CDR3 DNA follows: TGCGCCAGCAGCTCGTTTACTAGCGGGTTTAATCAAGAGACCCAGTACTTC. V and J are TRBV5-1 and TRBJ2-5; 9 bases are a match to TRBD2. The junction had 11 bases not matched to a gene; V was cut back by 3 bases and J by 2 bases. The CDR3 is made up of 17 amino acids. Germline-derived CDR1 and CDR2 are SGHRS and YFSETQ.

This clone has a single count. The chain combines TRBV29-1 with TRBJ1-2; TRBD1 agrees at 7 bases. This CDR3 is built from 11 residues. CDR1 is SQVTM and CDR2 is ANQGSEA in the germline V gene. The V and J ends lost 8 bases and 8 bases, in that order; junction bases with no gene match: 8. The CDR3 bases are TGCAGCTTCAACAGGGGATCCGGCTACACCTTC. Its translation: CSFNRGSGYTF. Supplemented by reference TRBV29-1 and TRBJ1-2, the full variable domain reads SAVISQKPSRDICQRGTSLTIQCQVDSQVTMMFWYRQQPGQSLTLIATANQGSEATYESGFVIDKFPISRPNLTFSTLTVSNMSPEDSSIYLCSFNRGSGYTFGSGTRLTVV.